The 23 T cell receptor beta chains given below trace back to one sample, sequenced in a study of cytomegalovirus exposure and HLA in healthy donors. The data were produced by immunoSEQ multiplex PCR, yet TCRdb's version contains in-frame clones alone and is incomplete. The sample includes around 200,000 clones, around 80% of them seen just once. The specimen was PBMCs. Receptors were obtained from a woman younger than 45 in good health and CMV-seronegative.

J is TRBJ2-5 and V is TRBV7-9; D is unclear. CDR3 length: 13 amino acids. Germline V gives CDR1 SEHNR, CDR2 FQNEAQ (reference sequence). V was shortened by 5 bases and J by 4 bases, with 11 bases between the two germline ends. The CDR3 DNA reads TGTGCCAGCAGCATCGATGGGCGAGAGACCCAGTACTTC. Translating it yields CASSIDGRETQYF.

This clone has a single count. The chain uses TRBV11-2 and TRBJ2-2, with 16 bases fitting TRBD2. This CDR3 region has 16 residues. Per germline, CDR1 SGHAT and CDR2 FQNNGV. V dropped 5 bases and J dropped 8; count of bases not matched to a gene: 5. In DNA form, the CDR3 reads TGTGCCAGCAGCACGGGACTAGCGGGAGGGTTAGGGGAGCTGTTTTTT. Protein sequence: CASSTGLAGGLGELFF.

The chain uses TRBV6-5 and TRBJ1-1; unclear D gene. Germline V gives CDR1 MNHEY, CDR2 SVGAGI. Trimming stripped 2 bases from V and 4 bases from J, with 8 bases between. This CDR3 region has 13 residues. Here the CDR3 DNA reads TGTGCCAGCAGTTACCAGGAGGGCACTGAAGCTTTCTTT. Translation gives CASSYQEGTEAFF.

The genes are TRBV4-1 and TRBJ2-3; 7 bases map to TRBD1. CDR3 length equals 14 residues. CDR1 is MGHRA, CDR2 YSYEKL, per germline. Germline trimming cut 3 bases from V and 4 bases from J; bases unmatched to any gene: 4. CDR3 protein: CASSQEQGADTQYF. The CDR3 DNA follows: TGCGCCAGCAGCCAGGAGCAGGGGGCAGATACGCAGTATTTT.

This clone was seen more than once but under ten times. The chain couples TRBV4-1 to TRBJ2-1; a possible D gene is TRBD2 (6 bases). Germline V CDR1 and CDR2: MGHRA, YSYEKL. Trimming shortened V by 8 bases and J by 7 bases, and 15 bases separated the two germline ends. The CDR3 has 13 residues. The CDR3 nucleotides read TGCGCCAGCGGTTTCTCTGGAGGGAATGAGCAGTTCTTC. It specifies CASGFSGGNEQFF.

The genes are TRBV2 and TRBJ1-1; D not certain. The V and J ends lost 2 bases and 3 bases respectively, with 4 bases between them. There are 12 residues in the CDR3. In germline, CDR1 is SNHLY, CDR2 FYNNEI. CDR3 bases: TGTGCCAGCAGTGAACAGGACACTGAAGCTTTCTTT. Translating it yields CASSEQDTEAFF.

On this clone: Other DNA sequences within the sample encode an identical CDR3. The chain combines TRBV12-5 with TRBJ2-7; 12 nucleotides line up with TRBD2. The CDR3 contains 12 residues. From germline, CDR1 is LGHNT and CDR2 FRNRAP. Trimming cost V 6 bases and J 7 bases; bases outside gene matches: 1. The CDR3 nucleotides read TGTGCTAGTGGCCTAGCGGGAGGGGAGCAGTACTTC. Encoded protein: CASGLAGGEQYF.

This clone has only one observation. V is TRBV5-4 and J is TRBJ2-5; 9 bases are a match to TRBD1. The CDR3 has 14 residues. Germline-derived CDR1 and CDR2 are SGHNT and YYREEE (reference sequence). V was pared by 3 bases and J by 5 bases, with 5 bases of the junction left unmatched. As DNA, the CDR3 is TGTGCCAGCAGCTCGGGGACAGGGAGGGAGACCCAGTACTTC. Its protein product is CASSSGTGRETQYF.

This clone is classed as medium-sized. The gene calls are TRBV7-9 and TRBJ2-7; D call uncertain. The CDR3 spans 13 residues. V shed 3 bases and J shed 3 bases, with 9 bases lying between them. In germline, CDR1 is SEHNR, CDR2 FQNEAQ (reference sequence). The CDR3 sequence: CASSFGPHYEQYF. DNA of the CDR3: TGTGCCAGCAGCTTCGGTCCCCACTACGAGCAGTACTTC. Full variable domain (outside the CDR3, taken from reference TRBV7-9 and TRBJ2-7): DTGVSQNPRHKITKRGQNVTFRCDPISEHNRLYWYRQTLGQGPEFLTYFQNEAQLEKSRLLSDRFSAERPKGSFSTLEIQRTEQGDSAMYLCASSFGPHYEQYFGPGTRLTVT.

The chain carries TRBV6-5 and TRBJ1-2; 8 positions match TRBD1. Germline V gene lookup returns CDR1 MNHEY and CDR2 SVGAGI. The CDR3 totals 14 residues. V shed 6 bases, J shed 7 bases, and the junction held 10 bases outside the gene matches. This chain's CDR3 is CASSGTGGGAGYTF. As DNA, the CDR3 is TGTGCCAGCAGCGGGACAGGCGGAGGGGCTGGCTACACCTTC.

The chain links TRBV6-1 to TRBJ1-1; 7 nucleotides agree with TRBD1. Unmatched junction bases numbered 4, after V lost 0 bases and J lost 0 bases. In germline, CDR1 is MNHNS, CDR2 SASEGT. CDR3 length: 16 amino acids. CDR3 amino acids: CASSEAGGTMNTEAFF. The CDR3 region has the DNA TGTGCCAGCAGTGAAGCAGGGGGCACCATGAACACTGAAGCTTTCTTT.

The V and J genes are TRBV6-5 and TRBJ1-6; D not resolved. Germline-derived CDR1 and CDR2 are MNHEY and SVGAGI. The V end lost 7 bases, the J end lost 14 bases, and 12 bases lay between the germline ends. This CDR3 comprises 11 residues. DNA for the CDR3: TGTGCCAGCAACCGAGGTGAAGCCCTCCACTTT. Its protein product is CASNRGEALHF.

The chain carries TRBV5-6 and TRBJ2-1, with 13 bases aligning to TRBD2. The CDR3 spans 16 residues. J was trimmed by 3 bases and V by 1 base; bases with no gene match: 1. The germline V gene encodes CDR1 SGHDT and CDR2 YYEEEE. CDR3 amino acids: CASSLWTSGGYNEQFF. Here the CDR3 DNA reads TGTGCCAGCAGCTTGTGGACTAGCGGGGGCTACAATGAGCAGTTCTTC.

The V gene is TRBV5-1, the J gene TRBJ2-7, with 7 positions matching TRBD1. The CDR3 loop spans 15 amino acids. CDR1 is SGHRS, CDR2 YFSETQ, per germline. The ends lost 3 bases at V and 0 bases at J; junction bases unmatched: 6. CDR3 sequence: CASSSGTADSYEQYF. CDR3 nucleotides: TGCGCCAGCAGCTCGGGGACAGCCGACTCCTACGAGCAGTACTTC.

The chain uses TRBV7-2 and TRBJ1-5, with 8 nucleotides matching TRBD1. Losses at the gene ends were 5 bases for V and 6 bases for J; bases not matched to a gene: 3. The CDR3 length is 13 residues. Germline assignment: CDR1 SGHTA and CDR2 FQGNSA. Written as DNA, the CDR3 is TGTGCCAGCAGCCGAACAGGGGGTCAGCCCCAGCATTTT. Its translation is CASSRTGGQPQHF.

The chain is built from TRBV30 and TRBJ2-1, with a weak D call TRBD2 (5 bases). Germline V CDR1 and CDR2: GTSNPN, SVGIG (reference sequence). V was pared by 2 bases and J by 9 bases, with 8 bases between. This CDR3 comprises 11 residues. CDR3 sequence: CAWSSGFEQFF. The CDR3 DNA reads TGTGCCTGGAGTTCGGGATTTGAGCAGTTCTTC. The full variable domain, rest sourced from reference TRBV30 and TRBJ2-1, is SQTIHQWPATLVQPVGSPLSLECTVEGTSNPNLYWYRQAAGRGLQLLFYSVGIGQISSEVPQNLSASRPQDRQFILSSKKLLLSDSGFYLCAWSSGFEQFFGPGTRLTVL.

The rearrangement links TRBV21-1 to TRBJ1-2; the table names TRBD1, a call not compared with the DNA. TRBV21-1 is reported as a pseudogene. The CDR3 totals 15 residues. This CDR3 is CARPTGGLTNYGYTF. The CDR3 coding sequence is TGTGCCAGACCGACAGGGGGACTGACTAACTATGGCTACACCTTC.

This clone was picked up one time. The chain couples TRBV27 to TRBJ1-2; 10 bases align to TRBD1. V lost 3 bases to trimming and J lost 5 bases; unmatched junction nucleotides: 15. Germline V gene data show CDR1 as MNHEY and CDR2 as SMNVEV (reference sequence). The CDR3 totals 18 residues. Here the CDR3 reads CASSLSGQGEPLLYGYTF. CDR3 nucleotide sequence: TGTGCCAGCAGTTTGAGCGGACAGGGGGAACCCCTCCTATATGGCTACACCTTC.

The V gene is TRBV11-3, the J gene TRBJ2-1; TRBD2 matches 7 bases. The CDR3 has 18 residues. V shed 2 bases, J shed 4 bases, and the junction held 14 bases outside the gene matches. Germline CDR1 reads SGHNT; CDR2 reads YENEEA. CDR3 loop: CASSLRGGVAGVYNEQFF. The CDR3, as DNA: TGTGCCAGCAGCTTACGGGGCGGGGTAGCGGGCGTATACAATGAGCAGTTCTTC.

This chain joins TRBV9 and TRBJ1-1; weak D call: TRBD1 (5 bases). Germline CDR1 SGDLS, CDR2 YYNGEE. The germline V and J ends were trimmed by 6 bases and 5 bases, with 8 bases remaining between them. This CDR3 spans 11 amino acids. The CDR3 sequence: CASKGDTEAFF. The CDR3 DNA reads TGTGCCAGCAAAGGGGATACTGAAGCTTTCTTT.

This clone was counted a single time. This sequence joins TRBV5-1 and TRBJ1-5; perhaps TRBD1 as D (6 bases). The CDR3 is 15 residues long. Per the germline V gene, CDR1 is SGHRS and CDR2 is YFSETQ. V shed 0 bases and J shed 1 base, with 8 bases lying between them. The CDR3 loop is CASSLGTVSNQPQHF. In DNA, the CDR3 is TGCGCCAGCAGCTTGGGGACAGTGAGCAATCAGCCCCAGCATTTT.

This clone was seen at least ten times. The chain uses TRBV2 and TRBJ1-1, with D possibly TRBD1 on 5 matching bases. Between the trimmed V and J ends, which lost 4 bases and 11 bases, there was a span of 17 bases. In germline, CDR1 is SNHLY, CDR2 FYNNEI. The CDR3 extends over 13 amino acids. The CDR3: CASSVQGRLAAFF. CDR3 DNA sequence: TGTGCCAGCAGTGTCCAGGGTCGCTTGGCGGCTTTCTTT. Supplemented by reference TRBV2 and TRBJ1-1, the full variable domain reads EPEVTQTPSHQVTQMGQEVILRCVPISNHLYFYWYRQILGQKVEFLVSFYNNEISEKSEIFDDQFSVERPDGSNFTLKIRSTKLEDSAMYFCASSVQGRLAAFFGQGTRLTVV.

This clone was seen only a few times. The CDR3 nucleotides read TGCGCCAGCAGCTTTCGGACAGGGAGGGACGAGCAGTACTTC. Amino acids: CASSFRTGRDEQYF. The chain couples TRBV5-1 to TRBJ2-7; TRBD1 might be the D (8 bases). Germline assignment: CDR1 SGHRS and CDR2 YFSETQ. The CDR3 totals 14 residues. V lost 2 bases to trimming and J lost 5 bases, with 14 bases between them.